These T cell receptor beta chains were read from a single sample in a study of human T cells and chemical hapten exposure. Using its own MiXCR run on the RACE reads, TCRdb lists one record per CDR3 protein. The data hold just over 80,000 distinct CDR3 sequences, with around 10% observed a single time. Here the sequenced sample was whole blood, taken in connection with sensitization to the hapten diphenylcyclopropenone (DPC). Every receptor here comes from a woman between 45 and 60 years old with alopecia areata. Some clones in this sample may be carry-over from other donors' samples. Both conserved end residues are part of each CDR3. Each record gives: V gene, D gene, J gene, clone size, CDR3 protein, CDR3 DNA. The D gene is left open where the match is weak. Expanded clones are given a class, and other clones once, few, many or no size at all.

TRBV7-2,-,TRBJ2-1,-,CASSLRGVDNEQFF,TGTGCCAGCAGCTTACGGGGAGTAGACAATGAGCAGTTCTTC
TRBV4-2,TRBD2,TRBJ2-2,many,CASSQVPAGVTGELFF,TGTGCCAGCAGCCAAGTTCCAGCGGGGGTTACCGGGGAGCTGTTTTTT
TRBV9,-,TRBJ2-1,many,CASSVDRVPYNEQFF,TGTGCCAGCAGCGTAGACAGGGTCCCCTACAATGAGCAGTTCTTC
TRBV11-2,-,TRBJ2-2,few,CASSVTNTGELFF,TGTGCCAGCAGCGTCACGAACACCGGGGAGCTGTTTTTT
TRBV5-1,-,TRBJ2-1,-,CASSLDHNEQFF,TGCGCCAGCAGCTTGGACCACAATGAGCAGTTCTTC
TRBV7-8,TRBD2,TRBJ2-5,-,CASSPEASGLETQYF,TGTGCCAGCAGCCCCGAGGCTAGCGGACTGGAGACCCAGTACTTC
TRBV5-6,TRBD1,TRBJ2-1,-,CASSVGDRDDEQFF,TGTGCCAGCAGCGTAGGCGACAGGGACGATGAGCAGTTCTTC
TRBV20-1,-,TRBJ2-1,-,CSVGGLSSYNEQFF,TGCAGTGTGGGCGGGCTCAGCTCCTACAATGAGCAGTTCTTC
TRBV4-2,-,TRBJ2-7,-,CASSGAKVRDGYEQYF,TGTGCCAGCAGCGGGGCAAAGGTCCGGGACGGGTACGAGCAGTACTTC
TRBV5-5,-,TRBJ1-5,few,CASSLGQGRVQHF,TGTGCCAGCAGCTTGGGGCAGGGGAGAGTCCAGCATTTT
TRBV7-2,-,TRBJ2-1,-,CASSLDRRHNEQFF,TGTGCCAGCAGCTTAGATCGCAGACACAATGAGCAGTTCTTC
TRBV28,TRBD1,TRBJ1-6,many,CASSTPGGEYNSPLHF,TGTGCCAGCAGTACCCCAGGGGGAGAATATAATTCACCCCTCCACTTT
TRBV2,-,TRBJ2-5,few,CASSVKGQETQYF,TGTGCCAGCAGTGTAAAGGGACAAGAGACCCAGTACTTC
TRBV6-6,-,TRBJ1-1,-,CASSYTAEAFF,TGTGCCAGCAGTTACACCGCAGAAGCTTTCTTT
TRBV20-1,-,TRBJ2-7,-,CSARQNGYEQYF,TGCAGTGCCAGGCAGAATGGGTACGAGCAGTACTTC
TRBV6-2/TRBV6-3,-,TRBJ2-2,few,CASTRLTGELFF,TGTGCCAGCACGCGATTGACCGGGGAGCTGTTTTTT
TRBV6-1,-,TRBJ1-3,many,CASFPGNTIYF,TGTGCCAGCTTTCCTGGAAACACCATATATTTT
TRBV20-1,-,TRBJ1-1,many,CSASQTKTGTFRAEAFF,TGCAGTGCTTCCCAAACTAAAACAGGGACCTTTAGGGCTGAAGCTTTCTTT
TRBV7-9,-,TRBJ1-6,few,CASSLGETANSPLHF,TGTGCCAGCAGCTTAGGAGAGACAGCGAATTCACCCCTCCACTTT
TRBV5-1,-,TRBJ2-2,-,CASSLGGLNTGELFF,TGCGCCAGCAGCTTAGGCGGATTGAACACCGGGGAGCTGTTTTTT
TRBV12-3/TRBV12-4,-,TRBJ1-5,few,CASSFGQHSNQPQHF,TGTGCCAGCAGTTTCGGCCAACATAGCAATCAGCCCCAGCATTTT
TRBV3-2,-,TRBJ1-1,-,CASSQVRNTEAFF,TGTGCCAGCAGCCAAGTGAGGAACACTGAAGCTTTCTTT
TRBV2,TRBD2,TRBJ2-2,-,CASSGGLAGPTTGELFF,TGTGCCAGCAGTGGGGGACTAGCGGGACCGACCACCGGGGAGCTGTTTTTT
TRBV11-2,-,TRBJ2-5,-,CASSFMRGTQYF,TGTGCCAGCAGCTTTATGAGGGGGACCCAGTACTTC
TRBV5-4,-,TRBJ1-2,-,CASSSGTATSYGYTF,TGTGCCAGCAGCTCCGGGACCGCGACTAGCTATGGCTACACCTTC
TRBV7-2,TRBD1,TRBJ2-6,many,CASSLVWDSHSGANVLTF,TGTGCCAGCAGCTTAGTCTGGGACAGCCACTCTGGGGCCAACGTCCTGACTTTC
TRBV28,TRBD2,TRBJ2-5,-,CASRTSGRETQYF,TGTGCCAGCAGGACTAGCGGGAGAGAGACCCAGTACTTC
TRBV6-4,TRBD2,TRBJ2-1,few,CASSAASGPNNEQFF,TGTGCCAGCAGTGCGGCTAGCGGGCCTAACAATGAGCAGTTCTTC
TRBV25-1,-,TRBJ2-2,-,CASSEWSTANTGELFF,TGTGCCAGCAGTGAATGGAGCACCGCGAACACCGGGGAGCTGTTTTTT
TRBV4-1,TRBD2,TRBJ2-1,many,CASSQEGTGGLFEQFF,TGCGCCAGCAGCCAAGAGGGGACGGGAGGGCTGTTTGAGCAGTTCTTC
TRBV20-1,TRBD2,TRBJ2-1,-,CSASVPGLVNEQFF,TGCAGTGCCAGCGTACCGGGACTAGTCAATGAGCAGTTCTTC
TRBV7-9,-,TRBJ1-1,few,CASSLSTHEAFF,TGTGCCAGCAGCTTATCGACACACGAAGCTTTCTTT
TRBV11-2,TRBD2,TRBJ2-7,-,CASSSLAGASYEQYF,TGTGCCAGCAGCTCACTAGCGGGAGCGTCCTACGAGCAGTACTTC